Below, 9 T cell receptor beta chains from the same sample are listed, as sequenced in a study of regulatory T cells in long-lasting Graves disease. Sample time point: newly diagnosed GD, antithyroid drugs for less than 3 months. There was RNA extracted from PBMCs, and the TCR library was made from it. Investigators prepared the TCR beta libraries by applying iRepertoire HTBI primers and Arm-PCR of CDR3 regions. TCRdb passed the multiplex PCR reads through MiXCR, listing each CDR3 protein once. The sample includes about 470,000 distinct CDR3 sequences, about 16% of them seen just once. This sample was also put to use in a study of T cells in Graves' hyperthyroidism and ophthalmopathy.

Sequences were derived from peripheral blood mononuclear cells (PBMCs), sampled at new diagnosis, from a patient treated with antithyroid drugs. The receptors were sampled from a man aged 35 to 55 with Graves disease.

This clonotype was detected ten times or more. V gene TRBV12-3 or TRBV12-4 combines with J gene TRBJ2-3; the D is unclear. CDR3 length: 15 amino acids. Deletions cut 6 bases from V and 0 bases from J, with 13 bases between. CDR3 nucleotides: TGTGCCAGCAGCCAAGCTGACCTTAGCACAGATACGCAGTATTTT. Its translation: CASSQADLSTDTQYF.

This clonotype has more than one count but fewer than ten. At one end the junction does not follow the germline gene, possibly because of a read error. The J gene is TRBJ2-7, the V gene TRBV6-2 or TRBV6-3; D might be TRBD1 (5 bases). There are 12 residues in the CDR3. Germline values: CDR1 MNHEY, CDR2 SVGEGT. The CDR3 DNA is TGTGCCAGCCAAGACAGCGCCTACGAGAAGTACTTC. This gives the protein CASQDSAYEKYF.

This clonotype was seen repeatedly, ten times or more. In DNA form, the CDR3 reads TGTGCCAGCAGTTTCGAAACGGGAGCGTCCGGCGAGCAGTACTTC. Translated, it gives CASSFETGASGEQYF. This chain uses TRBV12-3 or TRBV12-4 with TRBJ2-7, with D maybe TRBD2 (6 bases). CDR3 size: 15 residues. Between the trimmed V and J ends, which lost 3 bases and 6 bases, there was a span of 18 bases.

Many counts were recorded for this clonotype. The CDR3 bases are TGTGCTAGTGGTTCCGAAAATTTTAGCAATCAGCCCCAGCATTTT. Protein product: CASGSENFSNQPQHF. The chain links TRBV12-5 to TRBJ1-5; D gene uncertain. The CDR3 length is 15 residues. V was pared by 4 bases and J by 0 bases, with 10 bases between. CDR1 LGHNT and CDR2 FRNRAP come from the germline V gene. The full variable domain, completed using reference TRBV12-5 and TRBJ1-5, is DARVTQTPRHKVTEMGQEVTMRCQPILGHNTVFWYRQTMMQGLELLAYFRNRAPLDDSGMPKDRFSAEMPDATLATLKIQPSEPRDSAVYFCASGSENFSNQPQHFGDGTRLSIL.

In this sample, this clonotype turned up many times. This chain joins TRBV20-1 and TRBJ1-1; D is perhaps TRBD1 (5 bases). Germline values: CDR1 DFQATT, CDR2 SNEGSKA (reference sequence). Trimming took 0 bases from V and 5 from J, leaving 16 bases between them. This CDR3 has 15 amino acids. Here the CDR3 reads CSARDPGGGRTEAFF. The DNA of the CDR3 is TGCAGTGCTAGAGATCCCGGCGGGGGAAGGACTGAAGCTTTCTTT.

The CDR3 region has the DNA TGTGCCTGGGAAGGACAGGGGTCCTACAATGAGCAGTTCTTC. It translates to CAWEGQGSYNEQFF. This rearrangement joins TRBV30 to TRBJ2-1; the match to TRBD1 covers 9 bases. CDR3 size: 14 residues. With V trimmed by 5 bases and J by 1 base, 3 bases remained unmatched. Germline lookup yields CDR1 GTSNPN and CDR2 SVGIG (reference sequence).

Ten or more counts support this clonotype. The chain is built from TRBV14 and TRBJ1-2; D perhaps matches TRBD1 (5 bases). Germline lookup yields CDR1 SGHDN and CDR2 FVKESK. The CDR3 sequence is 15 residues long. Trimming left V 0 bases short and J 4 bases short, with 12 bases between. As DNA, the CDR3 is TGTGCCAGCAGCCAAGATAGGGGACCCGGCTATGGCTACACCTTC. This encodes CASSQDRGPGYGYTF.

This clonotype appeared a few times. The chain uses TRBV12-3 or TRBV12-4 and TRBJ1-2, with D possibly TRBD1 on 6 matching bases. The CDR3 consists of 12 residues. V lost 9 bases and J 8 bases, leaving 16 bases between the germline ends. The chain's CDR3 is CASSRTGYGYTF. In DNA, the CDR3 is TGTGCCAGTAGCAGAACAGGGTACGGCTACACCTTC.

This clonotype was observed at least ten times. The chain carries TRBV6-5 and TRBJ2-1, with D maybe TRBD2 (6 bases). Germline V gene sequence: CDR1 MNHEY, CDR2 SVGAGI. Trimming cost V 0 bases and J 0 bases, with 24 bases left between them. CDR3 length: 21 amino acids. CDR3 protein: CASSYSMNPSAYSGSYNEQFF. DNA of the CDR3: TGTGCCAGCAGTTACTCGATGAACCCTAGCGCCTATTCGGGCTCCTACAATGAGCAGTTCTTC.